These 32 T cell receptor beta chains came from one sample sequenced in a study of blood T cells in healthy people across ages. Next came a second PCR, run for about 7 to 12 cycles, which used a sample-barcoded 5' primer along with a J-beta primer mix. TCRdb independently ran MiXCR on the 5' RACE reads; one entry per CDR3 protein. The sample includes about 1.6 million distinct CDR3 sequences, about 31% of them seen just once. Material: blood. Source of these receptors: a woman aged 30 to 39 in good health.

This clonotype was counted a few times. The gene calls are TRBV28 and TRBJ2-5; 9 positions agree with TRBD1. The CDR3 consists of 18 residues. Per germline, CDR1 MDHEN and CDR2 SYDVKM. Unmatched junction bases numbered 16, after V lost 3 bases and J lost 5 bases. This CDR3 reads CASSFWGQGSVGLETQYF. The CDR3, as DNA: TGTGCCAGCAGTTTTTGGGGACAGGGATCCGTGGGTCTGGAGACCCAGTACTTC.

The chain is built from TRBV3-1 and TRBJ2-2; TRBD1 or TRBD2 may be the D gene (5 bases each). Germline loops: CDR1 LGHDT, CDR2 YNNKEL (reference sequence). V was clipped by 0 bases and J by 5 bases, with 7 bases between them. The CDR3 has 14 residues. CDR3 amino acids: CASSQDWGTGELFF. CDR3 sequence (DNA): TGTGCCAGCAGCCAAGATTGGGGGACCGGGGAGCTGTTTTTT. The full variable domain, rest sourced from reference TRBV3-1 and TRBJ2-2, is DTAVSQTPKYLVTQMGNDKSIKCEQNLGHDTMYWYKQDSKKFLKIMFSYNNKELIINETVPNRFSPKSPDKAHLNLHINSLELGDSAVYFCASSQDWGTGELFFGEGSRLTVL.

Comments on this clonotype: Relative to the germline gene, one junction end is altered; a read error may explain this. The chain combines TRBV7-2 with TRBJ2-1; maybe TRBD2 (5 bases). CDR1 is SGHTA, CDR2 FQGNSA, per germline. The CDR3 contains 15 residues. CDR3 loop: CANSLDRTTNNEQFF. In DNA, the CDR3 is TGTGCCAACAGCTTAGATCGGACGACTAACAATGAGCAGTTCTTC.

The DNA of the CDR3 is TGTGCCAGCAGCTTAGCGCTGTCAGGGGACCGCACCGTCTATGGCTACACCTTC. Translating it yields CASSLALSGDRTVYGYTF. The chain carries TRBV7-9 and TRBJ1-2; TRBD1 is a possible D gene (6 bases). Trimming took 0 bases from V and 4 from J, leaving 21 bases between them. In germline, CDR1 is SEHNR, CDR2 FQNEAQ (reference sequence). The CDR3 is 18 amino acids.

This clonotype was counted ten times or more. The gene calls are TRBV4-1 and TRBJ1-5, with D tentatively TRBD1 (6 bases). Germline V lookup: CDR1 MGHRA, CDR2 YSYEKL. The length of the CDR3 is 17 residues. The germline V and J ends were trimmed by 1 base and 1 base, with 14 bases remaining between them. CDR3 DNA: TGCGCCAGCAGCCAAGGGCTTAGGGGGGGGAGCAATCAGCCCCAGCATTTT. It specifies CASSQGLRGGSNQPQHF.

This clonotype was counted many times. The rearrangement links TRBV4-1 to TRBJ2-3, with D possibly TRBD2 on 5 matching bases. The CDR3 loop spans 17 amino acids. The V gene's germline CDR1 is MGHRA and CDR2 YSYEKL. V was clipped by 3 bases and J by 2 bases, with 18 bases between them. CDR3 bases: TGCGCCAGCAGCCACCACTTTGCGGGCGAATTCACAGATACGCAGTATTTT. Its protein product is CASSHHFAGEFTDTQYF.

The rearrangement joins TRBV3-1 to TRBJ1-4, with no clear D. Trimming shortened V by 0 bases and J by 8 bases, and 16 bases separated the two germline ends. Germline CDR1 and CDR2: LGHDT and YNNKEL (reference sequence). There are 16 residues in the CDR3. The CDR3: CASSQERLRSVEKLFF. The CDR3 DNA is TGTGCCAGCAGCCAAGAAAGATTGCGGTCGGTCGAAAAACTGTTTTTT.

In this sample, this clonotype turned up a few times. CDR3 DNA sequence: TGTGCCAGCAGCCCGCTGGAGTTTAAGTACAATGAGCAGTTCTTC. Its translation is CASSPLEFKYNEQFF. This rearrangement joins TRBV5-6 to TRBJ2-1; D unclear. The CDR3 spans 15 residues. Germline-derived CDR1 and CDR2 are SGHDT and YYEEEE. The ends were cut back, 4 bases at V and 4 bases at J, with 15 bases in the middle.

A word on this clonotype: One end of the junction varies from germline; a read error may be responsible. V gene TRBV20-1 combines with J gene TRBJ2-7; 8 nucleotides agree with TRBD2. This CDR3 contains 13 residues. Germline V gene sequence: CDR1 DFQATT, CDR2 SNEGSKA (reference sequence). The CDR3 sequence: CSAFQGLVSERYF. The DNA of the CDR3 is TGCAGTGCTTTCCAGGGACTAGTATCCGAGCGGTACTTC.

The V gene is TRBV20-1, the J gene TRBJ1-5, with D possibly being TRBD1 (5 bases). Trimming removed 1 base from V and 1 base from J, with 14 bases in between. Germline CDR1 is DFQATT and CDR2 is SNEGSKA (reference sequence). The CDR3 is made up of 16 amino acids. This CDR3 reads CSARVAGSGSNQPQHF. The CDR3 DNA is TGCAGTGCTAGAGTAGCAGGGTCAGGCAGCAATCAGCCCCAGCATTTT.

The J gene is TRBJ2-7, the V gene TRBV11-2; 8 nucleotides line up with TRBD1. With V trimmed by 0 bases and J by 1 base, 5 bases remained unmatched. There are 16 residues in the CDR3. CDR1 and CDR2 from the germline V gene are SGHAT and FQNNGV. As DNA, the CDR3 is TGTGCCAGCAGCTTAGACCCCGGACAGGGTTCCTACGAGCAGTACTTC. Translated: CASSLDPGQGSYEQYF.

The rearrangement uses TRBV5-6 and TRBJ2-7, with D possibly being TRBD2 (5 bases). Trimming removed 4 bases from V and 2 bases from J, with 13 bases in between. Germline V gives CDR1 SGHDT, CDR2 YYEEEE. The CDR3 is 14 amino acids. The CDR3 spells CASSNTLAPYEQYF. CDR3 sequence (DNA): TGTGCCAGCAGCAATACCCTAGCACCCTACGAGCAGTACTTC.

The chain has TRBV28 and TRBJ2-7; 10 positions match TRBD2. The trim removed 5 bases at V and 2 bases at J, leaving 6 bases unmatched. Germline CDR1 MDHEN, CDR2 SYDVKM. This CDR3 has 15 residues. The CDR3, as DNA: TGTGCCAGCAGTCCCGCCGGGACTAGCGCCTACGAGCAGTACTTC. Its protein product is CASSPAGTSAYEQYF.

The sample holds a few counts of this clonotype. This chain connects TRBV7-9 to TRBJ2-3; 8 nucleotides match TRBD1. The CDR3 extends over 15 amino acids. CDR1 SEHNR and CDR2 FQNEAQ come from the germline V gene (reference sequence). J gave up 0 bases and V 3 bases, and 2 bases lay outside the gene matches. The CDR3 sequence: CASSLDRASTDTQYF. Here the CDR3 DNA reads TGTGCCAGCAGCTTGGACAGGGCTAGCACAGATACGCAGTATTTT. Filled out from reference TRBV7-9 and TRBJ2-3, the complete variable domain reads DTGVSQNPRHKITKRGQNVTFRCDPISEHNRLYWYRQTLGQGPEFLTYFQNEAQLEKSRLLSDRFSAERPKGSFSTLEIQRTEQGDSAMYLCASSLDRASTDTQYFGPGTRLTVL.

This CDR3 is CSARDQELYNEQFF. CDR3 bases: TGCAGTGCTAGAGATCAGGAGCTGTACAATGAGCAGTTCTTC. The V gene is TRBV20-1, the J gene TRBJ2-1; no firm D call. Germline loops: CDR1 DFQATT, CDR2 SNEGSKA (reference sequence). CDR3 length: 14 amino acids. V was trimmed by 0 bases and J by 4 bases, leaving 10 bases between them.

The CDR3 nucleotides are TGTGCCAGCAGCCCCCCGGGCATCGCGAACACTGAAGCTTTCTTT. Protein: CASSPPGIANTEAFF. The V and J genes are TRBV3-1 and TRBJ1-1; D is unclear. The length of the CDR3 is 15 residues. V lost 4 bases to trimming and J lost 1 base, with 13 bases between them. Germline V gives CDR1 LGHDT, CDR2 YNNKEL (reference sequence).

The chain is built from TRBV29-1 and TRBJ2-2; maybe TRBD2 (6 bases). Germline assignment: CDR1 SQVTM and CDR2 ANQGSEA. CDR3 length: 15 residues. The CDR3 DNA reads TGCGGGTGTTGGGTGGGTCGGGAGATCACCGGGGAGCTGTTTTTT. Translated: CGCWVGREITGELFF.

This sequence joins TRBV5-1 and TRBJ2-3, with 7 bases fitting TRBD2. Germline trimming cut 3 bases from V and 0 bases from J; bases unmatched to any gene: 7. The CDR3 has 16 amino acids. Germline CDR1 reads SGHRS; CDR2 reads YFSETQ. CDR3 bases: TGCGCCAGCAGCTCACCGGGCGGGGGAAGCACAGATACGCAGTATTTT. Translating it yields CASSSPGGGSTDTQYF.

This chain links TRBV3-1 with TRBJ2-5, with D perhaps matching TRBD2 (5 bases). This CDR3 comprises 14 residues. With 4 bases removed from V and 4 bases from J, the gap between germline ends came to 13 bases. Germline lookup yields CDR1 LGHDT and CDR2 YNNKEL (reference sequence). CDR3 in DNA: TGTGCCAGCAGCCTGAAAGGAGGAGTAGAGACCCAGTACTTC. Translation gives CASSLKGGVETQYF.

This clonotype turned up a few times. The genes are TRBV20-1 and TRBJ1-2, with 9 bases fitting TRBD1. Germline values: CDR1 DFQATT, CDR2 SNEGSKA (reference sequence). The CDR3 length is 15 residues. V lost 3 bases, J lost 4 bases, and 9 bases stayed unmatched. Here the CDR3 DNA reads TGCAGTGCTAGCGACACGGGGACAGGGTCCTATGGCTACACCTTC. Translated, it gives CSASDTGTGSYGYTF.

Of note for this clonotype: With a much larger clone just one base away, this may be a read error. The chain recombines TRBV29-1 with TRBJ2-1, with D tentatively TRBD1 (6 bases). V lost 7 bases and J 4 bases, leaving 8 bases between the germline ends. Germline CDR1 is SQVTM and CDR2 is ANQGSEA. The CDR3 has 11 amino acids. CDR3 residues: CSAGQYNEQFF. CDR3 in DNA: TGCAGCGCTGGACAGTACAATGAGCAGTTCTTC.

This clonotype was counted between two and nine times. This chain connects TRBV7-9 to TRBJ2-7; TRBD2 matches at 8 bases. CDR3 length: 16 residues. V gave up 4 bases and J gave up 4 bases; unmatched junction bases: 12. CDR1 and CDR2 from the germline V gene are SEHNR and FQNEAQ (reference sequence). This chain's CDR3 is CASSSSSGRLWYEQYF. The CDR3 DNA reads TGTGCCAGCAGCTCGTCTAGCGGGCGCCTCTGGTACGAGCAGTACTTC.

The chain recombines TRBV24-1 with TRBJ2-1; D is unresolved. CDR1 and CDR2 (germline): KGHDR, SFDVKD. With 9 bases removed from V and 5 bases from J, the gap between germline ends came to 19 bases. This CDR3 has 15 amino acids. CDR3 residues: CATANPALSDNEQFF. For the CDR3, the DNA is TGTGCCACCGCAAACCCAGCGTTATCGGACAATGAGCAGTTCTTC.

This clonotype was seen repeatedly, ten times or more. The chain carries TRBV12-3 or TRBV12-4 and TRBJ2-7, with D tentatively TRBD1 or TRBD2 (5 bases each). The CDR3 loop spans 14 amino acids. Trimming left V 3 bases short and J 2 bases short, with 11 bases between. This CDR3 reads CASSLGPDPYEQYF. The CDR3 DNA reads TGTGCCAGCAGTTTGGGACCCGACCCCTACGAGCAGTACTTC.

This chain links TRBV3-1 with TRBJ2-3, with D perhaps TRBD1 (6 bases). Between the trimmed V and J ends, which lost 1 base and 2 bases, there was a span of 19 bases. The CDR3 is made up of 18 amino acids. CDR1 and CDR2 from the germline V gene are LGHDT and YNNKEL (reference sequence). The DNA of the CDR3 is TGTGCCAGCAGCCAAGCAAGGGATGGGACATTTCTCACAGATACGCAGTATTTT. It translates to CASSQARDGTFLTDTQYF.

The gene calls are TRBV20-1 and TRBJ1-5; the D gene is possibly TRBD1 (6 bases). V lost 4 bases and J 0 bases, leaving 13 bases between the germline ends. The V gene's germline CDR1 is DFQATT and CDR2 SNEGSKA (reference sequence). The CDR3 totals 15 residues. The CDR3 protein is CSAIPTGNSNQPQHF. The CDR3 bases are TGCAGTGCTATACCAACAGGGAATAGCAATCAGCCCCAGCATTTT.

The gene calls are TRBV12-3 or TRBV12-4 and TRBJ2-7; possibly TRBD1 for D (6 bases). V gave up 0 bases and J gave up 6 bases, with 18 bases separating them. CDR3 length equals 16 residues. CDR3 DNA: TGTGCCAGCAGTTTAGCGGGGGCTAATGTTCCGGGCGAGCAGTACTTC. It is translated as CASSLAGANVPGEQYF.

The CDR3 protein is CAISAGGEQYF. DNA of the CDR3: TGTGCCATCAGTGCGGGGGGCGAGCAGTACTTC. The chain uses TRBV10-3 and TRBJ2-4; TRBD2 matches at 7 bases. The J call is in doubt because the DNA end fits TRBJ2-7 better. From germline, CDR1 is ENHRY and CDR2 SYGVKD. The CDR3 consists of 11 residues.

The V and J genes are TRBV6-6 and TRBJ2-5, with 8 bases that match TRBD2. In germline, CDR1 is MNHNY, CDR2 SVGAGI (reference sequence). There are 13 residues in the CDR3. J was trimmed by 2 bases and V by 9 bases; bases with no gene match: 5. CDR3 nucleotide sequence: TGTGCCAGTGAGTTAGCGGGACAAGAGACCCAGTACTTC. Its protein product is CASELAGQETQYF.

This chain links TRBV12-3 or TRBV12-4 with TRBJ2-3, with 7 bases fitting TRBD1. V lost 0 bases, J lost 7 bases, and 4 bases stayed unmatched. The CDR3 spans 14 residues. The CDR3, as DNA: TGTGCCAGCAGTTTAGCGCCGACAGGGCATACGCAGTATTTT. It specifies CASSLAPTGHTQYF.

In the case of this clonotype: The junction does not match germline at one end; this may be a read error. The chain is built from TRBV7-9 and TRBJ2-1, with D perhaps TRBD1 (5 bases). The CDR3 runs to 12 residues. Germline V lookup: CDR1 SEHNR, CDR2 FQNEAQ (reference sequence). Here the CDR3 reads CAGSQPQGEQFF. As DNA, the CDR3 is TGTGCCGGCAGCCAACCTCAGGGAGAGCAGTTCTTC.

This clonotype showed up just a few times. The V call is TRBV10-3, the J call TRBJ2-3, with D perhaps assigned TRBD1 or TRBD2 (6 bases each). This CDR3 is built from 18 residues. The germline V gene has CDR1 ENHRY and CDR2 SYGVKD. V lost 0 bases to trimming and J lost 0 bases, with 16 bases between them. The CDR3 DNA sequence: TGTGCCATCAGTGAGTCGACCGGGGGCGGGTATAGCACAGATACGCAGTATTTT. It yields the protein CAISESTGGGYSTDTQYF.